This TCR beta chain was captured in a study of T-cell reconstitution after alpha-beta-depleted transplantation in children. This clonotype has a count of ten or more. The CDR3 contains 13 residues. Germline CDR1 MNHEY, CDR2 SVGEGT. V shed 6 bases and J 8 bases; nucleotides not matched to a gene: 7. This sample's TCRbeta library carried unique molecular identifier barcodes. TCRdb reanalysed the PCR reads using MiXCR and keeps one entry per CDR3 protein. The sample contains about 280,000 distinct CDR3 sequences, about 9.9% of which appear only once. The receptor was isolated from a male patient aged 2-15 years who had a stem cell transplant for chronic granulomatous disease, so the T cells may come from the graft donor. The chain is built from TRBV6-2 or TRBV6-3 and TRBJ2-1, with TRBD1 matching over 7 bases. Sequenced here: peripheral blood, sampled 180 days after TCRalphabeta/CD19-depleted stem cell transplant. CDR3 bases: TGTGCCAGCAGGAAGACAGGGTGGTATGAGCAGTTCTTC. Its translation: CASRKTGWYEQFF.